The sequence of this TCR beta chain was determined in a study of blood T cell repertoires in COVID-19. Background on the study: The United States, Italy and Spain were the sources of the acute and convalescent COVID-19 samples. PBMCs, B-cell-depleted T cells, or T cells provided the cDNA or gDNA that made up the material.

Trimming pared 3 bases from V and 2 bases from J, leaving 22 bases between. The length of the CDR3 is 18 residues. Per the germline V gene, CDR1 is LNHDA and CDR2 is SQIVND (reference sequence). In the source study's methods: Reference gene primers were amplified, and this amplification served to estimate nucleated cell counts. Clones were read by immunoSEQ multiplex PCR, and TCRdb kept only the in-frame ones, dropping some. V and J calls and clone size are copied from that table; D and trimming were computed from the DNA. The table has roughly 72,000 clones, 88% seen once. This receptor was identified in a human donor in a cohort sampled during active COVID-19. The V gene is TRBV19, the J gene TRBJ1-1; a weak D match, TRBD1 (6 bases). Input material: peripheral blood. The CDR3 is CASSMGAPGTYPNTEAFF. The CDR3 DNA sequence: TGTGCCAGTAGTATGGGGGCTCCGGGGACCTACCCCAACACTGAAGCTTTCTTT. The complete variable domain, with remaining parts taken from reference TRBV19 and TRBJ1-1, reads DGGITQSPKYLFRKEGQNVTLSCEQNLNHDAMYWYRQDPGQGLRLIYYSQIVNDFQKGDIAEGYSVSREKKESFPLTVTSAQKNPTAFYLCASSMGAPGTYPNTEAFFGQGTRLTVV.